This paragraph covers one T cell receptor beta chain sequence. Unmatched junction bases numbered 7, after V lost 5 bases and J lost 4 bases. The CDR3 totals 14 residues. Per germline, CDR1 LNHDA and CDR2 SQIVND (reference sequence). The data were produced by immunoSEQ multiplex PCR, yet TCRdb's version contains in-frame clones alone and is incomplete. Of about 250,000 clones in the sample, 85% to 90% were seen once. Individuals drawn from around 24 US areas were about 18 to 100 years old. This sample stems from a study of blood T cell repertoires in COVID-19. The chain uses TRBV19 and TRBJ1-1; 7 bases agree with TRBD1. Sequenced: PBMCs or T cells enriched from blood (not recorded which). This clonotype originated in a man between 18 and 35 years old who had recovered from COVID-19. The CDR3 is CASSWTGGSTEAFF. CDR3 in DNA: TGTGCCAGTAGTTGGACAGGAGGGAGCACTGAAGCTTTCTTT.